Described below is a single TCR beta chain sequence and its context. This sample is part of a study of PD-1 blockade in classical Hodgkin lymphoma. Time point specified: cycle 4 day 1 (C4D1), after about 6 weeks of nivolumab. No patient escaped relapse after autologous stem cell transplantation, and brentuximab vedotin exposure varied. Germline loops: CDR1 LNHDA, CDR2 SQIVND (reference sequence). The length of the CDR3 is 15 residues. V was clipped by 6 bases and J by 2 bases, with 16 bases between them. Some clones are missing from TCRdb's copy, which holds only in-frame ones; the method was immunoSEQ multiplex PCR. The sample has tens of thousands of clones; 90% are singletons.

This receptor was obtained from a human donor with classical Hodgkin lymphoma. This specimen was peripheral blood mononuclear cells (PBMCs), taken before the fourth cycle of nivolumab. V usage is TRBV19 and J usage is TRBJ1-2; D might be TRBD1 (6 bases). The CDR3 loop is CASRPFGGQNYGYTF. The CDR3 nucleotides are TGTGCCAGTAGGCCTTTTGGGGGGCAGAACTATGGCTACACCTTC.